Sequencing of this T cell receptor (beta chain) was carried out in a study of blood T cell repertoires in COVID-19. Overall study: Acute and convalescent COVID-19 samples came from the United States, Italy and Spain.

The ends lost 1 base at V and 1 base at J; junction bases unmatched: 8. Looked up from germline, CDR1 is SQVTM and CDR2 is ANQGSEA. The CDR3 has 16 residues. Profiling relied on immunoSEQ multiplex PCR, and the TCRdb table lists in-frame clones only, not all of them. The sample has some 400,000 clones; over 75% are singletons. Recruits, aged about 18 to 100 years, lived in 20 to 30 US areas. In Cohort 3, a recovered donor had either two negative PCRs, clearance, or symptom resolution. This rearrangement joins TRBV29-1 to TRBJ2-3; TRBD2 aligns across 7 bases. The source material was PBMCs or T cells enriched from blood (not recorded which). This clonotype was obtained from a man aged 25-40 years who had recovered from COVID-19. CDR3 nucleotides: TGCAGCGTTGAAGGAGCCCCGGGGAGGGGCACAGATACGCAGTATTTT. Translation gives CSVEGAPGRGTDTQYF.